A selection of T cell receptor beta chains follows, all from one sample in a study of cytomegalovirus exposure and HLA in healthy donors. The method was immunoSEQ multiplex PCR; TCRdb's version includes in-frame clones alone and lacks a portion of them. The top ten hold 2% to 3% of the sample, which has over 85,000 clones, less than 90% seen once. The source material was PBMCs. The receptors here all came from a man aged 40-49 years in good health and CMV-seronegative. Each CDR3 is given with its conserved first and last residue. The D gene is left open where the match is weak.

v_gene	j_gene	d_gene	CDR3nt	CDR3aa
TRBV5-1	TRBJ1-1	TRBD1	TGCGCCAGCAGCGGGGGGGACAGGGTCTCTGAAGCTTTCTTT	CASSGGDRVSEAFF
TRBV18	TRBJ1-1	TRBD1	TGTGCCAGCTCACCGCCGGGACAGGGGGTAATGGGCACTGAAGCTTTCTTT	CASSPPGQGVMGTEAFF
TRBV10-3	TRBJ2-5	TRBD1	TGTGCCATCAGAAGACAGGGGTATGGGCAAGAGACCCAGTACTTC	CAIRRQGYGQETQYF
TRBV7-3	TRBJ2-3	TRBD2	TGTGCCAGCAGCTTAGAACTAGCGGGGGGTACGCAGTATTTT	CASSLELAGGTQYF
TRBV5-1	TRBJ1-3	TRBD1	TGCGCCAGCAGCTTGGGGGGACAGTCCACGCCTGGAAACACCATATATTTT	CASSLGGQSTPGNTIYF
TRBV6-1	TRBJ2-2	TRBD1	TGTGCCAGCAACTTAGGGGGCGAAAACACCGGGGAGCTGTTTTTT	CASNLGGENTGELFF
TRBV13	TRBJ1-1	-	TGTGCCAGCAGCTCCAGGGACATGAACACTGAAGCTTTCTTT	CASSSRDMNTEAFF
TRBV10-3	TRBJ1-1	TRBD1	TGTGCCATCACCCAGGGACAGGGGGCCACTGAAGCTTTCTTT	CAITQGQGATEAFF
TRBV18	TRBJ1-1	-	TGTGCCAGCTCACCCGTCCATTATGAGACAGGAAATACTGAAGCTTTCTTT	CASSPVHYETGNTEAFF
TRBV5-1	TRBJ2-5	-	TGCGCCAGCAGTCCGCTAGGACAGATAGAGACCCAGTACTTC	CASSPLGQIETQYF
TRBV9	TRBJ1-2	-	TGTGCCAGCAGCGTAGCTTCGCAGGGCCAAGGCTACACCTTC	CASSVASQGQGYTF
TRBV18	TRBJ1-2	-	TGTGCCAGCTCACCAGCGGGACGGACGCCGGGCTATGGCTACACCTTC	CASSPAGRTPGYGYTF
TRBV19	TRBJ2-7	TRBD1	TGTGCCAGTAGTATAACAGGGGTCGTCTACGAGCAGTACTTC	CASSITGVVYEQYF